A single sample is the source of the 13 T cell receptor beta chains below, sequenced in a study of early T cells in non-severe SARS-CoV-2 infection. TCRdb reprocessed the 5' RACE reads with MiXCR, giving one entry per CDR3 protein. The sample holds around 70,000 distinct CDR3 sequences, 9.5% to 15% seen once. Material: whole blood. Source of these receptors: an adult who was a healthcare worker with PCR-confirmed SARS-CoV-2 infection or an uninfected control (not recorded which).

This clonotype was detected only a few times. This chain joins TRBV5-1 and TRBJ2-5; tentatively, D is TRBD2 (5 bases). Germline values: CDR1 SGHRS, CDR2 YFSETQ. V dropped 4 bases and J dropped 5 bases, with 21 bases sitting between them. The CDR3 spans 16 residues. This CDR3 is CASSLRAGTGQETQYF. Written as DNA, the CDR3 is TGCGCCAGCAGCCTGCGGGCCGGAACCGGGCAGGAGACCCAGTACTTC. The full variable domain, completed using reference TRBV5-1 and TRBJ2-5, is KAGVTQTPRYLIKTRGQQVTLSCSPISGHRSVSWYQQTPGQGLQFLFEYFSETQRNKGNFPGRFSGRQFSNSRSEMNVSTLELGDSALYLCASSLRAGTGQETQYFGPGTRLLVL.

This clonotype was recorded a few times. V is TRBV18 and J is TRBJ1-5; D call uncertain. CDR1 and CDR2 from the germline V gene are KGHSH and LQKENI. The V end was cut by 3 bases, the J end by 5 bases, with 8 bases between. CDR3 length: 13 residues. In nucleotides, the CDR3 is TGTGCCAGCTCACCGCTAGTCGATCAGCCCCAGCATTTT. Translating it yields CASSPLVDQPQHF.

This chain uses TRBV27 with TRBJ1-1; 7 bases align to TRBD1. Losses at the gene ends were 4 bases for V and 4 bases for J; bases not matched to a gene: 6. This CDR3 contains 14 residues. The germline CDR1 and CDR2 sequences are MNHEY and SMNVEV (reference sequence). CDR3 sequence reads: CASSSGGGSTEAFF. In DNA form, the CDR3 reads TGTGCCAGCAGTTCAGGGGGGGGGAGCACTGAAGCTTTCTTT.

A word on this clonotype: The CDR3 carries no conserved terminal phenylalanine or tryptophan, so it likely arises from a read error. V gene TRBV7-6 combines with J gene TRBJ2-3; maybe TRBD2 (5 bases). The CDR3 is made up of 13 amino acids. Trimming pared 5 bases from V and 5 bases from J, leaving 11 bases between. In germline, CDR1 is SGHVS, CDR2 FNYEAQ. The CDR3 DNA sequence: TGTGCCAGCAGCGAACGGGCGGGAGATACGCAGTATTCT. This gives the protein CASSERAGDTQYS.

There are many counts of this clonotype. V and J are TRBV20-1 and TRBJ2-1, with 14 nucleotides matching TRBD2. V lost 6 bases to trimming and J lost 8 bases; unmatched junction nucleotides: 9. Germline V gives CDR1 DFQATT, CDR2 SNEGSKA (reference sequence). This CDR3 spans 15 amino acids. The CDR3 nucleotides read TGCAGTGCCGGGACTAGCGGGAGTTTGGGTGATGAGCAGTTCTTC. Protein product: CSAGTSGSLGDEQFF.

At least ten counts were recorded for this clonotype. This chain links TRBV27 with TRBJ2-1; D perhaps matches TRBD1 (6 bases). The ends were cut back, 0 bases at V and 7 bases at J, with 16 bases in the middle. Germline V gene lookup returns CDR1 MNHEY and CDR2 SMNVEV (reference sequence). The CDR3 is made up of 16 amino acids. DNA for the CDR3: TGTGCCAGCAGTTTATCCCCAGGGACACGTTCGAATGAGCAGTTCTTC. Its protein is CASSLSPGTRSNEQFF.

The chain employs TRBV6-2 or TRBV6-3 and TRBJ2-1; D possibly corresponds to TRBD2 (5 bases). The germline gives CDR1 MNHEY, CDR2 SVGEGT. V shed 5 bases and J shed 13 bases, with 12 bases lying between them. The CDR3 has 11 amino acids. The DNA for the CDR3 is TGTGCCAGCAGTAAGTCCACGGGACAGTTCTTC. Protein product: CASSKSTGQFF.

Ten or more counts support this clonotype. This rearrangement joins TRBV29-1 to TRBJ1-4; TRBD1 matches at 8 bases. This CDR3 is built from 16 residues. The J segment lost 3 bases and the V segment lost 5 bases, leaving 11 bases of the junction unmatched. Germline V gene data show CDR1 as SQVTM and CDR2 as ANQGSEA. Here the CDR3 DNA reads TGCAGCGTTCTTCTCTTCCAGGGGGCGCCTAATGAAAAACTGTTTTTT. It encodes CSVLLFQGAPNEKLFF.

This clonotype occurred a few times. The chain couples TRBV20-1 to TRBJ1-1; D is possibly TRBD1 (5 bases). Between the trimmed V and J ends, which lost 5 bases and 7 bases, there was a span of 20 bases. Germline CDR1 DFQATT, CDR2 SNEGSKA (reference sequence). This CDR3 has 14 amino acids. CDR3 in amino acids: CSAERGTGHREAFF. In nucleotides, the CDR3 is TGCAGTGCTGAGAGAGGGACCGGCCATCGTGAAGCTTTCTTT.

A single count supports this clonotype. It may be a read error: a sequence one base away is much more abundant. The chain is built from TRBV18 and TRBJ2-7; D is perhaps TRBD1 or TRBD2 (5 bases each). The V gene's germline CDR1 is KGHSH and CDR2 LQKENI. CDR3 length: 17 amino acids. V was trimmed by 0 bases and J by 0 bases, leaving 15 bases between them. The CDR3, as DNA: TGTGCCAGCTCACCACCGGAACCGGGACGGAGCTCCTACGAGCAGTACTTC. Amino acid sequence: CASSPPEPGRSSYEQYF.

This sequence joins TRBV5-4 and TRBJ2-5; unclear D gene. V was trimmed by 4 bases and J by 3 bases, leaving 16 bases between them. The germline CDR1 and CDR2 sequences are SGHNT and YYREEE (reference sequence). This CDR3 has 15 amino acids. The CDR3 loop is CASSRTLRTEETQYF. The DNA of the CDR3 is TGTGCCAGCAGCCGAACCCTAAGGACGGAAGAGACCCAGTACTTC.

This clonotype was observed many times. V is TRBV27 and J is TRBJ2-1; TRBD2 agrees at 8 bases. The germline gives CDR1 MNHEY, CDR2 SMNVEV (reference sequence). This CDR3 comprises 16 residues. V was pared by 3 bases and J by 4 bases, with 8 bases of the junction left unmatched. The CDR3 reads CASSLSGREDYNEQFF. The CDR3 DNA reads TGTGCCAGCAGTTTGAGCGGGCGGGAGGATTACAATGAGCAGTTCTTC.

This clonotype showed up many times. The chain couples TRBV15 to TRBJ1-2, with 8 bases fitting TRBD1. Germline V gene sequence: CDR1 LNHNV, CDR2 YYDKDF (reference sequence). The ends lost 0 bases at V and 4 bases at J; junction bases unmatched: 4. The CDR3 totals 15 residues. As DNA, the CDR3 is TGTGCCACCAGCAGAGATGACAGGGGCGGCTATGGCTACACCTTC. Translating it yields CATSRDDRGGYGYTF.